The 5 T cell receptor beta chains below come from one sample, sequenced in a study of T-cell reconstitution after alpha-beta-depleted transplantation in children. A TCRbeta library incorporating unique molecular identifiers was prepared. One entry per CDR3 protein results from TCRdb running MiXCR on the PCR reads. Here the sample spans about 160,000 distinct CDR3 sequences, approximately 10% being singletons. The material sequenced was PBMCs, taken before TCRalphabeta/CD19-depleted stem cell transplant. These receptors were collected from a boy younger than 10 with acute myeloid leukemia, due to receive a stem cell transplant.

Details on this clonotype: A read error is possible here, since a much larger clone lies one base away. The chain recombines TRBV5-1 with TRBJ2-1; a possible D gene is TRBD1 (5 bases). The CDR3 is made up of 15 amino acids. The germline V and J ends were trimmed by 0 bases and 2 bases, with 9 bases remaining between them. CDR1 is SGHRS and CDR2 is YFSETQ in the germline V gene. CDR3: CASSLAGSAYNEQFF. CDR3 sequence (DNA): TGCGCCAGCAGCTTGGCAGGGTCTGCCTACAATGAGCAGTTCTTC.

In its sample, this clonotype was seen many times. The CDR3 here is CASSSGTGAGIQYF. CDR3 nucleotides: TGTGCCAGCAGTTCCGGGACAGGGGCTGGCATTCAGTACTTC. This chain joins TRBV12-3 or TRBV12-4 and TRBJ2-4, with 10 bases identical to TRBD1. J lost 9 bases, V lost 4 bases, and 6 bases had no gene match. The CDR3 totals 14 residues.

This clonotype came up many times. In DNA form, the CDR3 reads TGCGCCAGCAGCTTGGGTCTAGCGGGAGCCTCAGCCTACAATGAGCAGTTCTTC. This sequence encodes CASSLGLAGASAYNEQFF. The rearrangement uses TRBV5-1 and TRBJ2-1; 10 bases are a match to TRBD2. The germline CDR1 and CDR2 sequences are SGHRS and YFSETQ. V dropped 0 bases and J dropped 2; count of bases not matched to a gene: 8. This CDR3 region has 18 residues. The entire variable domain, with the rest obtained from reference TRBV5-1 and TRBJ2-1, is as follows: KAGVTQTPRYLIKTRGQQVTLSCSPISGHRSVSWYQQTPGQGLQFLFEYFSETQRNKGNFPGRFSGRQFSNSRSEMNVSTLELGDSALYLCASSLGLAGASAYNEQFFGPGTRLTVL.

The sample holds many counts of this clonotype. The gene calls are TRBV29-1 and TRBJ1-5, with 11 bases identical to TRBD1. V lost 6 bases, J lost 1 base, and 8 bases stayed unmatched. CDR3 length equals 16 residues. Germline V gene lookup returns CDR1 SQVTM and CDR2 ANQGSEA. CDR3 sequence reads: CSVGTGGSDSNQPQHF. In nucleotides, the CDR3 is TGCAGCGTCGGGACAGGGGGAAGTGACAGCAATCAGCCCCAGCATTTT.

This clonotype came up many times. This chain joins TRBV6-2 or TRBV6-3 and TRBJ2-7; tentative D call: TRBD1 (5 bases). This CDR3 is 16 amino acids long. From germline, CDR1 is MNHEY and CDR2 SVGEGT. V shed 0 bases and J shed 2 bases, with 14 bases lying between them. The CDR3 nucleotides read TGTGCCAGCAGTTACTCAACGAAAGGGGCAACCTACGAGCAGTACGTC. This translates into CASSYSTKGATYEQYV.